This T cell receptor (beta chain) was profiled in a study of CD8 T cells in ankylosing spondylitis. The junction had 7 bases not matched to a gene; V was cut back by 3 bases and J by 4 bases. The CDR3 has 16 amino acids. Germline V gives CDR1 SGDLS, CDR2 YYNGEE. This clonotype was detected ten times or more. TCRdb recomputed calls from the 5' RACE reads with MiXCR, one row per CDR3 protein. Among 20,000 to 30,000 distinct CDR3 sequences listed, less than 3% were seen once. The J gene is TRBJ2-7, the V gene TRBV9, with 13 bases matching TRBD2. This TCR was sampled from a female donor with ankylosing spondylitis or in good health (not recorded which). Sequencing was done on a sample of blood, either unsorted or a sorted T cell fraction (not recorded which). DNA of the CDR3: TGTGCCAGCAGCGCCACCGGGACTAGCGGGACTTACGAGCAGTACTTC. Translation: CASSATGTSGTYEQYF. Full variable domain (rest looked up from reference TRBV9 and TRBJ2-7): DSGVTQTPKHLITATGQRVTLRCSPRSGDLSVYWYQQSLDQGLQFLIQYYNGEERAKGNILERFSAQQFPDLHSELNLSSLELGDSALYFCASSATGTSGTYEQYFGPGTRLTVT.